This TCR beta chain appears in the sequencing data of a study of blood T cells in healthy people across ages. The CDR3 extends over 15 amino acids. Germline V lookup: CDR1 SGHRS, CDR2 YFSETQ. It was with a sample-barcoded 5' primer and a J-beta primer mix that a second PCR of about 6 to 12 cycles was run. MiXCR was run by TCRdb on the 5' RACE reads, yielding one entry per CDR3 protein. The sample consists of 1.5 million to 2 million distinct CDR3 sequences, 28% of them appearing once. The chain links TRBV5-1 to TRBJ2-5; 7 bases agree with TRBD1. With the DNA end fitting TRBJ2-7 better, the J assignment may be wrong. The sequencing input was blood. The sequence was collected from a woman aged 25-40 years in good health. CDR3 nucleotide sequence: TGCGCCAGCAGCTACCTTACAGGGGATACGTACGAGCAGTACTTC. Translating it yields CASSYLTGDTYEQYF.